Following are 9 T cell receptor beta chains from one sample sequenced in a study of T cells expressing NK-cell markers. TCRdb reprocessed the 5' RACE reads; each CDR3 protein has one entry and no DNA is given. The listing contains about 550,000 distinct CDR3 sequences. The sequenced sample consisted of blood T cells: a sorted CD56 or NKG2C T cell subset, CD4+ or CD8+ T cells, or bulk PBMC T cells (not recorded which). The origin of the receptors is a man in his late teens or twenties in good health.

This sequence joins TRBV4-2 and TRBJ2-7; TCRdb indicates TRBD1, and absent DNA this call remains unverified. The CDR3 loop spans 16 amino acids. Germline values: CDR1 LGHNA, CDR2 YNFKEQ. CDR3 loop: CASSHPDGVLSYEQYF.

CDR3 sequence: CASSWTGIHGYTF. The V and J genes are TRBV6-5 and TRBJ1-2; TCRdb gives TRBD1 as the D gene, but with no DNA this cannot be confirmed. Germline assignment: CDR1 MNHEY and CDR2 SVGAGI. This CDR3 has 13 amino acids.

The chain couples TRBV27 to TRBJ2-1; lacking DNA, the TRBD1 call made by TCRdb goes unchecked. Germline CDR1 and CDR2: MNHEY and SMNVEV (reference sequence). This CDR3 region has 16 residues. The CDR3 region is CASSLFWTGFYNEQFF.

This rearrangement joins TRBV3-1 to TRBJ1-1. CDR3 size: 14 residues. Germline CDR1 reads LGHDT; CDR2 reads YNNKEL (reference sequence). CDR3 protein: CASSPKLIATEAFF.

The rearrangement links TRBV28 to TRBJ2-1; TCRdb's assignment of TRBD1 cannot be checked, as there is no DNA. Per the germline V gene, CDR1 is MDHEN and CDR2 is SYDVKM. There are 14 residues in the CDR3. The CDR3 here is CASSLLEGRWEQFF.

The genes are TRBV29-1 and TRBJ1-2. Germline assignment: CDR1 SQVTM and CDR2 ANQGSEA. CDR3 length: 12 residues. CDR3 sequence: CSVDAATYGYTF. Filled out from reference TRBV29-1 and TRBJ1-2, the complete variable domain reads SAVISQKPSRDICQRGTSLTIQCQVDSQVTMMFWYRQQPGQSLTLIATANQGSEATYESGFVIDKFPISRPNLTFSTLTVSNMSPEDSSIYLCSVDAATYGYTFGSGTRLTVV.

This chain joins TRBV5-1 and TRBJ2-3. The CDR3 runs 14 residues. Germline V gene lookup returns CDR1 SGHRS and CDR2 YFSETQ. This CDR3 reads CASSLDTFTDTQYF.

The chain links TRBV5-4 to TRBJ2-5. This CDR3 region has 12 residues. The germline CDR1 and CDR2 sequences are SGHNT and YYREEE (reference sequence). CDR3 in amino acids: CASSTQEETQYF.

The chain joins TRBV27 to TRBJ2-1; TCRdb picks TRBD1, but there is no DNA to check that call. From germline, CDR1 is MNHEY and CDR2 SMNVEV (reference sequence). The CDR3 has 14 residues. This CDR3 is CASSFGGGVVHPFF.